The 7 T cell receptor beta chains in this list originate from one sample, sequenced in a study of blood T cell repertoires in COVID-19. Data came from immunoSEQ multiplex PCR; TCRdb stores just in-frame clones and leaves some out. The repertoire includes roughly 230,000 clones, 75% to 85% of them detected once, and 5.5% sits in the top ten. The sequenced sample consisted of peripheral blood. The receptors come from a human donor in a cohort sampled during active COVID-19.

The chain has TRBV5-1 and TRBJ2-5, with D tentatively TRBD1 (7 bases). Germline CDR1 reads SGHRS; CDR2 reads YFSETQ. The CDR3 runs 14 residues. With 2 bases removed from V and 4 bases from J, the gap between germline ends came to 12 bases. CDR3 bases: TGCGCCAGCAGCTTAGGAGGGGGCCTAGAGACCCAGTACTTC. Translation: CASSLGGGLETQYF.

The rearrangement joins TRBV6-5 to TRBJ1-1; D is perhaps TRBD1 (6 bases). V lost 0 bases to trimming and J lost 1 base, with 9 bases between them. The CDR3 contains 15 residues. CDR1 MNHEY and CDR2 SVGAGI come from the germline V gene. This CDR3 reads CASSYSDRENTEAFF. CDR3 bases: TGTGCCAGCAGTTACTCGGACAGAGAGAACACTGAAGCTTTCTTT.

This sequence joins TRBV3-1 (or the pseudogene TRBV3-2) and TRBJ1-1; D remains unclear. Looked up from germline, CDR1 is LGHDT and CDR2 is YNNKEL (reference sequence). The CDR3 consists of 12 residues. Trimming shortened V by 4 bases and J by 3 bases, and 6 bases separated the two germline ends. DNA of the CDR3: TGTGCCAGCAGCCTCACAGACACTGAAGCTTTCTTT. Protein: CASSLTDTEAFF.

V usage is TRBV30 and J usage is TRBJ2-2, with 9 positions matching TRBD2. Germline loops: CDR1 GTSNPN, CDR2 SVGIG (reference sequence). Trimming cost V 0 bases and J 6 bases; bases outside gene matches: 11. This CDR3 is 17 amino acids long. DNA for the CDR3: TGTGCCTGGAGTGTAGGCGGGGGGGCGTTGGTAGCCGGGGAGCTGTTTTTT. It is translated as CAWSVGGGALVAGELFF.

J is TRBJ1-4 and V is TRBV5-1; D is ambiguous. The CDR3 is 14 amino acids. Germline V lookup: CDR1 SGHRS, CDR2 YFSETQ. V was pared by 0 bases and J by 5 bases, with 8 bases between. The CDR3 reads CASSLGSQNEKLFF. The CDR3 DNA reads as TGCGCCAGCAGCTTGGGTTCCCAAAATGAAAAACTGTTTTTT.

The V call is TRBV29-1, the J call TRBJ1-1, with TRBD1 identical over 12 bases. Germline V lookup: CDR1 SQVTM, CDR2 ANQGSEA. V dropped 7 bases and J dropped 2; count of bases not matched to a gene: 5. The CDR3 contains 14 residues. CDR3 sequence (DNA): TGCAGCGCGGGACAGGGGGCTTCCAACACTGAAGCTTTCTTT. It translates to CSAGQGASNTEAFF.

The sample holds a few counts of this clone. This sequence joins TRBV25-1 and TRBJ2-6; a possible D gene is TRBD1 (6 bases). Germline V lookup: CDR1 MGHDK, CDR2 SYGVNS. Trimming stripped 5 bases from V and 2 bases from J, with 13 bases between. CDR3 length equals 16 residues. CDR3 nucleotides: TGTGCCAGCAGTCTAGGACAGTTTCCTGGGGCCAACGTCCTGACTTTC. Amino acid sequence: CASSLGQFPGANVLTF.